A single sample gave rise to the 7 T cell receptor beta chains below, sequenced in a study of shared clonotypes between healthy human individuals. Generated by immunoSEQ multiplex PCR, the TCRdb table keeps only in-frame clones and is missing some. The data show millions of clones, just over 90% seen once. Sequenced input: naive CD4+ T cells sorted from blood. Subset in this sample: CD45RA+ positively selected. The receptors shown here come from a man aged 18 to 29 in good health.

This sequence joins TRBV7-6 and TRBJ2-2; D may be TRBD2 (5 bases). The CDR3 contains 15 residues. Trimming stripped 5 bases from V and 4 bases from J, with 14 bases between. Germline-derived CDR1 and CDR2 are SGHVS and FNYEAQ. The CDR3 bases are TGTGCCAGCAGCCCGGGGAGTTCCCGCACCGGGGAGCTGTTTTTT. The encoded protein is CASSPGSSRTGELFF.

The chain has TRBV2 and TRBJ2-7; TRBD2 is a possible D gene (5 bases). The CDR3 sequence is 13 residues long. CDR1 SNHLY and CDR2 FYNNEI come from the germline V gene. V lost 7 bases and J 0 bases, leaving 10 bases between the germline ends. The CDR3 reads CASNKRSSYEQYF. In nucleotides, the CDR3 is TGTGCCAGCAATAAGCGGAGCTCCTACGAGCAGTACTTC.

The chain has TRBV7-2 and TRBJ2-7; 7 bases fit TRBD2. Germline assignment: CDR1 SGHTA and CDR2 FQGNSA. Trimming cost V 1 base and J 6 bases; bases outside gene matches: 9. The CDR3 is 15 amino acids. The CDR3 bases are TGTGCCAGCAGCTTAGGCCCCGGGGGGTATGGCGAGCAGTACTTC. Protein: CASSLGPGGYGEQYF.

The rearrangement uses TRBV5-4 and TRBJ2-3, with D hard to call. Germline values: CDR1 SGHNT, CDR2 YYREEE (reference sequence). CDR3 length: 15 amino acids. V dropped 0 bases and J dropped 0 bases, with 8 bases sitting between them. DNA for the CDR3: TGTGCCAGCAGCTTGGACTGGCAGAGCACAGATACGCAGTATTTT. Translating gives CASSLDWQSTDTQYF. The full variable domain, with the rest looked up from reference TRBV5-4 and TRBJ2-3, is ETGVTQSPTHLIKTRGQQVTLRCSSQSGHNTVSWYQQALGQGPQFIFQYYREEENGRGNFPPRFSGLQFPNYSSELNVNALELDDSALYLCASSLDWQSTDTQYFGPGTRLTVL.

The V and J genes are TRBV19 and TRBJ1-1; TRBD1 matches at 10 bases. The trim removed 6 bases at V and 9 bases at J, leaving 7 bases unmatched. CDR1 is LNHDA, CDR2 SQIVND, per germline (reference sequence). The CDR3 contains 13 residues. DNA of the CDR3: TGTGCCAGTAGGGGTGAGGGACAGGGGAAAGCTTTCTTT. This sequence encodes CASRGEGQGKAFF.

The rearrangement links TRBV6-5 to TRBJ2-2, with TRBD1 matching over 7 bases. The trim removed 4 bases at V and 6 bases at J, leaving 2 bases unmatched. The CDR3 is 13 residues long. The V gene's germline CDR1 is MNHEY and CDR2 SVGAGI. The CDR3 protein is CASSLGQAGELFF. The DNA for the CDR3 is TGTGCCAGCAGTTTAGGACAGGCCGGGGAGCTGTTTTTT.

The genes are TRBV2 and TRBJ2-5, with D perhaps assigned TRBD1 or TRBD2 (5 bases each). Germline loops: CDR1 SNHLY, CDR2 FYNNEI. V was clipped by 7 bases and J by 3 bases, with 15 bases between them. This CDR3 comprises 14 residues. The CDR3 nucleotides are TGTGCCAGCAACCCGAGAGGGACCAAAGAGACCCAGTACTTC. Translating gives CASNPRGTKETQYF.